A selection of T cell receptor beta chains follows, all from one sample in a study of patients and donors after allogeneic stem cell transplantation. TCRdb processed the RT-PCR reads anew with MiXCR; each CDR3 protein has one entry. The sample records roughly 190,000 distinct CDR3 sequences, around 41% being singletons. The sequenced sample consisted of blood, either unsorted or a sorted T cell fraction (not recorded which). These receptors were collected from a human donor who was either an allogeneic HSCT recipient or a stem cell or donor lymphocyte infusion donor (not recorded which). It is not recorded whose cells these are; they may come from a transplant donor. CDR3s leave out the opening cysteine and the closing phenylalanine or tryptophan. The order of the fields is J gene, D gene, clone size, V gene, CDR3 protein. D genes are given only for firm matches. Clone size is stated in some rows and not others, as once, few, many or a class when expanded.

>TRBJ1-1|-|few|TRBV14
ASSPAGPIEAF
>TRBJ1-1|-|few|TRBV3-1
ASSLSGMAEAF
>TRBJ1-6|-|-|TRBV21-1
ARWTASSYNSPLH
>TRBJ2-5|-|once|TRBV7-9
ASSSRGQEETQY
>TRBJ1-1|-|-|TRBV15
ATSPRQPNTEAF
>TRBJ2-2|TRBD1|-|TRBV4-3
ASSQQTGALTGELF
>TRBJ1-4|TRBD1|-|TRBV2
ASSGQGFEEKLF
>TRBJ1-2|-|few|TRBV5-1
ATLDRSGYT
>TRBJ2-5|TRBD2|few|TRBV5-6
ASSLELAGETQY
>TRBJ2-3|-|-|TRBV4-3
ASSPSTGIGATDTQY
>TRBJ2-6|TRBD1|few|TRBV19
ASSILSGGSGANVLT
>TRBJ1-2|TRBD1|-|TRBV3-1
ASSHPLPTGIANYGYT
>TRBJ2-2|-|once|TRBV24-1
ATSDRLSTGELF
>TRBJ1-2|TRBD1|many|TRBV5-1
ASSLAPGQRNYGYT
>TRBJ2-1|-|-|TRBV6-2/TRBV6-3
ASSYSETSYYNEQF
>TRBJ1-2|-|few|TRBV6-1
ASSSQESVYGYT
>TRBJ2-7|-|few|TRBV5-1
ASSLEGAGNDQQY
>TRBJ2-7|-|-|TRBV9
ASERGTGGYEQY
>TRBJ2-3|-|once|TRBV29-1
SVEGDTQY
>TRBJ2-1|-|-|TRBV9
ASSVFHNEQF
>TRBJ2-5|-|-|TRBV7-2
ASSLDHGTLVLTQY
>TRBJ2-2|-|few|TRBV4-2
ASSQEQTNTGELF
>TRBJ2-3|-|-|TRBV28
ASSSDPPPDTQY
>TRBJ1-5|TRBD1|few|TRBV6-6
ASIRQGNQPQH
>TRBJ2-5|-|-|TRBV4-2
ASSQGHDDFQETQY
>TRBJ2-3|-|few|TRBV7-2
ASKGGLMTTDTQY
>TRBJ2-2|-|-|TRBV7-9
ASTTRAVLTGELF
>TRBJ1-3|-|few|TRBV6-1
ASSEAVWTAGNTIY
>TRBJ2-7|TRBD2|-|TRBV20-1
SAPGLAGYEQY